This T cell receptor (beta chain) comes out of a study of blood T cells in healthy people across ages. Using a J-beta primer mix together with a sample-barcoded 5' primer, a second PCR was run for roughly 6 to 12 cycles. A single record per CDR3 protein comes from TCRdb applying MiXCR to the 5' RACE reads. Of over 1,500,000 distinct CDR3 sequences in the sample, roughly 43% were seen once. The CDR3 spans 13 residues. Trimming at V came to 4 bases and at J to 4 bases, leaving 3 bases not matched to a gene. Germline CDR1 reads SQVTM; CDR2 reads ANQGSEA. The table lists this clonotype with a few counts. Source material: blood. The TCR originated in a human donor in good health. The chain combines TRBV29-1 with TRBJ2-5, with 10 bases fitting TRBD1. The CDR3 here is CSVVTGGLETQYF. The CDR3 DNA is TGCAGCGTTGTGACAGGGGGCTTAGAGACCCAGTACTTC.